This T cell receptor beta chain was sequenced during a study of blood T cell repertoires in COVID-19. Study-level background: Material from acute and convalescent COVID-19 was sourced from the United States, Italy and Spain. PBMCs, B-cell-depleted T cells, or T cells provided the cDNA or gDNA that made up the material.

This CDR3 spans 14 amino acids. V dropped 4 bases and J dropped 3; count of bases not matched to a gene: 4. Germline-derived CDR1 and CDR2 are SGDLS and YYNGEE. Per the original data handling: Estimation of nucleated cell counts was performed using reference gene primer amplification. TCRdb's copy holds only in-frame clones and misses some; the assay was immunoSEQ multiplex PCR. V, J and clone size are taken as reported in that table, and D and trimming were inferred from the DNA itself. This table has about 120,000 clones, around 81% appearing once. Sequencing was performed on peripheral blood. The chain employs TRBV9 and TRBJ1-2; 9 bases map to TRBD1. This TCR was sampled from a man aged 65 to 79 with acute or convalescent COVID-19. The CDR3 reads CASSRTGVDYGYTF. CDR3 coding DNA: TGTGCCAGCAGCAGGACAGGGGTGGACTATGGCTACACCTTC.